These 13 T cell receptor beta chains were all obtained from the same sample, sequenced in a study of shared clonotypes between healthy human individuals. Assay used: immunoSEQ multiplex PCR; TCRdb lists only in-frame clones, some missing. The data show over 2 million clones, less than 95% seen once. The sequencing sample was made of naive CD4+ T cells from PBMCs. Subset in this sample: CD45RA+ positively selected. The receptors were gathered from a man aged 18 to 29 in good health. Some clones in this sample may be carry-over from other donors' samples.

This chain joins TRBV7-9 and TRBJ2-1, with 7 bases aligning to TRBD1. The germline gives CDR1 SEHNR, CDR2 FQNEAQ (reference sequence). The J segment lost 5 bases and the V segment lost 4 bases, leaving 5 bases of the junction unmatched. The length of the CDR3 is 14 residues. The CDR3 DNA is TGTGCCAGCAGCTCCGGGACAGCTCACAATGAGCAGTTCTTC. It codes for CASSSGTAHNEQFF.

The CDR3 DNA sequence: TGTGCCAGCAGAACTACCCCCACGAGTAACTATGGCTACACCTTC. Protein sequence: CASRTTPTSNYGYTF. The rearrangement links TRBV28 to TRBJ1-2; D is undetermined. Germline V gene sequence: CDR1 MDHEN, CDR2 SYDVKM. The CDR3 is made up of 15 amino acids. The ends were cut back, 6 bases at V and 1 base at J, with 15 bases in the middle.

V is TRBV9 and J is TRBJ2-3; D may be TRBD2 (5 bases). Trimming shortened V by 6 bases and J by 2 bases, and 19 bases separated the two germline ends. The CDR3 sequence is 16 residues long. Per the germline V gene, CDR1 is SGDLS and CDR2 is YYNGEE. CDR3 DNA sequence: TGTGCCAGCACCCCCAGCGGACTCCAAATCACAGATACGCAGTATTTT. Protein: CASTPSGLQITDTQYF.

This chain connects TRBV7-3 to TRBJ2-1; no clear D gene. The CDR3 length is 15 residues. V was clipped by 0 bases and J by 7 bases, with 13 bases between them. Germline V lookup: CDR1 SGHTA, CDR2 FQGTGA. DNA for the CDR3: TGTGCCAGCAGCTTAACGAGTCTTAAGGGTAATGAGCAGTTCTTC. It encodes CASSLTSLKGNEQFF.

This sequence joins TRBV5-1 and TRBJ2-1; no firm D call. Germline V gives CDR1 SGHRS, CDR2 YFSETQ. CDR3 length: 15 amino acids. Trimming left V 4 bases short and J 2 bases short, with 13 bases between. Here the CDR3 reads CASSRSDGPYNEQFF. The CDR3 nucleotides read TGCGCCAGCAGCCGGTCGGACGGCCCCTACAATGAGCAGTTCTTC.

V and J are TRBV9 and TRBJ2-5; the D gene is possibly TRBD2 (5 bases). With 0 bases removed from V and 0 bases from J, the gap between germline ends came to 9 bases. CDR3 length equals 15 residues. Per germline, CDR1 SGDLS and CDR2 YYNGEE. Written as DNA, the CDR3 is TGTGCCAGCAGCGTAGCCGGGGAGTACCAAGAGACCCAGTACTTC. Translation: CASSVAGEYQETQYF.

The CDR3 coding sequence is TGTGCCAGCACCCCCTCCGGATCAACAGAGAATTCACCCCTCCACTTT. Its translation: CASTPSGSTENSPLHF. The gene calls are TRBV18 and TRBJ1-6; no definite D call. Looked up from germline, CDR1 is KGHSH and CDR2 is LQKENI. The CDR3 spans 16 residues. With 8 bases removed from V and 7 bases from J, the gap between germline ends came to 21 bases.

V and J are TRBV28 and TRBJ2-1; TRBD1 agrees at 7 bases. V was clipped by 6 bases and J by 7 bases; unmatched bases: 12. Germline V gene lookup returns CDR1 MDHEN and CDR2 SYDVKM. The CDR3 extends over 15 amino acids. CDR3 in DNA: TGTGCCAGCAGGAGTGACAGGGTAGTCGTGAATGAGCAGTTCTTC. Translated, it gives CASRSDRVVVNEQFF.

This clone was recorded only once. V gene TRBV30 combines with J gene TRBJ2-1; 8 bases line up with TRBD2. The CDR3 is made up of 12 amino acids. CDR1 is GTSNPN, CDR2 SVGIG, per germline (reference sequence). Unmatched junction bases numbered 0, after V lost 3 bases and J lost 5 bases. For the CDR3, the DNA is TGTGCCTGGAGCGGGGGGGACAATGAGCAGTTCTTC. Its protein is CAWSGGDNEQFF.

Note on this clone: Different DNA sequences within this sample yield the same CDR3. The chain employs TRBV5-1 and TRBJ1-5, with D unresolved. This CDR3 comprises 15 residues. V was clipped by 4 bases and J by 1 base, with 12 bases between them. CDR1 SGHRS and CDR2 YFSETQ come from the germline V gene. In DNA form, the CDR3 reads TGCGCCAGCAGCCCGGGTGACGGGAGCAATCAGCCCCAGCATTTT. Encoded protein: CASSPGDGSNQPQHF.

As to this clone: A junction boundary mismatches the germline segment, possibly from a read error. J is TRBJ2-7 and V is TRBV7-3, with a possible D match to TRBD2 (5 bases). Germline V gene sequence: CDR1 SGHTA, CDR2 FQGTGA. The CDR3 consists of 15 residues. CDR3 residues: CASSPGRVKLGEQCF. CDR3 bases: TGTGCCAGCAGCCCCGGCCGGGTGAAACTAGGAGAGCAGTGCTTC.

This chain links TRBV28 with TRBJ2-4; D unclear. Trimming shortened V by 5 bases and J by 2 bases, and 10 bases separated the two germline ends. The CDR3 length is 14 residues. The germline V gene encodes CDR1 MDHEN and CDR2 SYDVKM. CDR3 nucleotides: TGTGCCAGCAGTCTATTAGCCCCCAAAAACATTCAGTACTTC. Its translation is CASSLLAPKNIQYF.

V gene TRBV19 combines with J gene TRBJ1-1; 8 nucleotides match TRBD1. V gave up 5 bases and J gave up 5 bases; unmatched junction bases: 4. The CDR3 is 13 residues long. Germline V CDR1 and CDR2: LNHDA, SQIVND (reference sequence). In DNA, the CDR3 is TGTGCCAGTAGTTGGACAGGGCGGACTGAAGCTTTCTTT. Encoded protein: CASSWTGRTEAFF.